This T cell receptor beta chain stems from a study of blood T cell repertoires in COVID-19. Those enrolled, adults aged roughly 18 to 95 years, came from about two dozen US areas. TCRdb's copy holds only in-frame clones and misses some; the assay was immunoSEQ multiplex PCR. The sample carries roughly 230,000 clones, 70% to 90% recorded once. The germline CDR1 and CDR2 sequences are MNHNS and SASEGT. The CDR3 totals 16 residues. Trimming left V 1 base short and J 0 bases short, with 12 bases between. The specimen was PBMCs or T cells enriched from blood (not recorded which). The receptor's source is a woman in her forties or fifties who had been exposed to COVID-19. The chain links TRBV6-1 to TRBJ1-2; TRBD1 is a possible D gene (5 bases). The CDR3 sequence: CASSEGWGVSNYGYTF. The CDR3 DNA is TGTGCCAGCAGTGAAGGGTGGGGCGTATCTAACTATGGCTACACCTTC.